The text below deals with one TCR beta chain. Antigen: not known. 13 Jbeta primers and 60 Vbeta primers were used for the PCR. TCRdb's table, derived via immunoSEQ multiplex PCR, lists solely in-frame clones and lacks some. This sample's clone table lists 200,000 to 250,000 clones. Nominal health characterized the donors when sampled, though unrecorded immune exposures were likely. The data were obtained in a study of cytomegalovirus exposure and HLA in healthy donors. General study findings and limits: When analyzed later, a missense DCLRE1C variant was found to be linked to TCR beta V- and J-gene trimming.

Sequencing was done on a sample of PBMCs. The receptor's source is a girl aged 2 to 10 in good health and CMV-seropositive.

CDR3 sequence: CASSLDPGGGYGYTF. CDR3 DNA: TGTGCCAGCAGCTTAGATCCAGGCGGGGGCTATGGCTACACCTTC. The chain employs TRBV7-6 and TRBJ1-2, with D possibly TRBD1 on 5 matching bases. V lost 1 base and J 4 bases, leaving 13 bases between the germline ends. The CDR3 consists of 15 residues. In germline, CDR1 is SGHVS, CDR2 FNYEAQ. The variable domain in full, with the rest retrieved from reference TRBV7-6 and TRBJ1-2, is GAGVSQSPRYKVTKRGQDVALRCDPISGHVSLYWYRQALGQGPEFLTYFNYEAQQDKSGLPNDRFSAERPEGSISTLTIQRTEQRDSAMYRCASSLDPGGGYGYTFGSGTRLTVV.